The 17 T cell receptor beta chains given below trace back to one sample, sequenced in a study of CD8+ T cells in alopecia areata. Treatment here: oral pan-JAK inhibitor, 5-10 mg twice daily. The authors extracted RNA and reverse transcribed it into cDNA as the sequencing template. Repertoires were generated with immunoSEQ multiplex PCR, while TCRdb's copy carries only in-frame clones and drops some. The sample yields about 260,000 clones, 60% seen once. This specimen was CD4+ T cells sorted from blood, taken around week 53, from a patient treated with tofacitinib. These receptors were obtained from a human donor with alopecia areata.

V and J are TRBV20-1 and TRBJ2-7, with 9 positions matching TRBD2. Unmatched junction bases numbered 6, after V lost 5 bases and J lost 10 bases. Looked up from germline, CDR1 is DFQATT and CDR2 is SNEGSKA (reference sequence). This CDR3 region has 11 residues. The CDR3 reads CSAPSGGLQYF. In nucleotides, the CDR3 is TGCAGTGCTCCCAGCGGGGGGCTCCAGTACTTC.

The chain has TRBV5-1 and TRBJ2-7; 7 nucleotides align to TRBD1. V lost 0 bases and J lost 1; bases outside the gene matches: 7. CDR1 and CDR2 from the germline V gene are SGHRS and YFSETQ. The CDR3 is made up of 16 amino acids. The CDR3 sequence: CASSLGPRTGSYEQYF. CDR3 coding DNA: TGCGCCAGCAGCTTGGGTCCGAGGACAGGTTCCTACGAGCAGTACTTC.

V is TRBV30 and J is TRBJ2-3; D gene uncertain. The CDR3 contains 14 residues. Trimming shortened V by 0 bases and J by 3 bases, and 10 bases separated the two germline ends. Germline loops: CDR1 GTSNPN, CDR2 SVGIG (reference sequence). This chain's CDR3 is CAWSVVGGTDTQYF. The CDR3 DNA sequence: TGTGCCTGGAGTGTAGTTGGTGGGACAGATACGCAGTATTTT. The complete variable domain, with remaining parts taken from reference TRBV30 and TRBJ2-3, reads SQTIHQWPATLVQPVGSPLSLECTVEGTSNPNLYWYRQAAGRGLQLLFYSVGIGQISSEVPQNLSASRPQDRQFILSSKKLLLSDSGFYLCAWSVVGGTDTQYFGPGTRLTVL.

The CDR3 protein is CAWGGETYTQYF. CDR3 in DNA: TGTGCCTGGGGAGGTGAGACTTATACGCAGTATTTT. The chain joins TRBV30 to TRBJ2-3; TRBD2 might be the D (5 bases). The CDR3 is 12 residues long. V lost 5 bases and J lost 7, with 13 bases in between. Germline CDR1 reads GTSNPN; CDR2 reads SVGIG (reference sequence).

This chain joins TRBV29-1 and TRBJ1-5; D might be TRBD1 (5 bases). Trimming took off 5 bases at V and 4 bases at J, with 9 bases between the two ends. Germline lookup yields CDR1 SQVTM and CDR2 ANQGSEA. The CDR3 is made up of 12 amino acids. The CDR3 loop is CSVRDQNQPQHF. CDR3 DNA sequence: TGCAGCGTTCGGGACCAAAATCAGCCCCAGCATTTT.

The CDR3 is CAIGGGNTEAFF. In nucleotides, the CDR3 is TGTGCCATCGGCGGGGGGAACACTGAAGCTTTCTTT. V usage is TRBV10-3 and J usage is TRBJ1-1, with D possibly being TRBD1 (5 bases). This CDR3 has 12 residues. Germline CDR1 is ENHRY and CDR2 is SYGVKD. Trimming left V 8 bases short and J 1 base short, with 8 bases between.

The V call is TRBV4-3, the J call TRBJ2-7, with 9 nucleotides matching TRBD1. With V trimmed by 1 base and J by 4 bases, 5 bases remained unmatched. Germline V gene data show CDR1 as LGHNA and CDR2 as YSLEER. CDR3 length equals 15 residues. CDR3 region: CASSQVRDREYEQYF. The CDR3 DNA follows: TGCGCCAGCAGCCAAGTTCGGGACAGGGAATACGAGCAGTACTTC.

This chain links TRBV27 with TRBJ2-3; D perhaps matches TRBD2 (6 bases). CDR1 is MNHEY and CDR2 is SMNVEV in the germline V gene (reference sequence). CDR3 length: 15 amino acids. Trimming stripped 2 bases from V and 6 bases from J, with 15 bases between. The CDR3 DNA reads as TGTGCCAGCAGTTTAATCGGGGTGGGGAGGGATACGCAGTATTTT. Protein: CASSLIGVGRDTQYF.

The table lists this clone with a count of one. The J gene is TRBJ1-2, the V gene TRBV27; possibly TRBD1 for D (5 bases). CDR1 is MNHEY, CDR2 SMNVEV, per germline (reference sequence). CDR3 length equals 14 residues. V was cut by 3 bases and J by 9 bases, with 17 bases left in between. Here the CDR3 reads CASSLTDRRKSYTF. The CDR3 coding sequence is TGTGCCAGCAGTTTGACAGACCGCCGGAAAAGCTACACCTTC.

The chain carries TRBV29-1 and TRBJ2-5; TRBD1 is a possible D gene (6 bases). With 6 bases removed from V and 5 bases from J, the gap between germline ends came to 13 bases. CDR3 length: 12 amino acids. Germline V CDR1 and CDR2: SQVTM, ANQGSEA. CDR3 amino acids: CSVSRGSETQYF. CDR3 nucleotide sequence: TGCAGCGTCTCCAGGGGAAGTGAGACCCAGTACTTC.

The chain links TRBV30 to TRBJ2-5; possible D gene TRBD1, 6 bases. The germline gives CDR1 GTSNPN, CDR2 SVGIG (reference sequence). The CDR3 runs 13 residues. V was clipped by 3 bases and J by 5 bases, with 13 bases between them. The CDR3 reads CAWRSWGLETQYF. The CDR3 DNA reads TGTGCCTGGAGGTCGTGGGGGCTCGAGACCCAGTACTTC.

The genes are TRBV9 and TRBJ2-7, with unresolved D. CDR3 length equals 13 residues. Trimming removed 0 bases from V and 1 base from J, with 5 bases in between. Germline CDR1 is SGDLS and CDR2 is YYNGEE. CDR3 sequence (DNA): TGTGCCAGCAGCGTAGGGGAATCCTACGAGCAGTACTTC. Translating it yields CASSVGESYEQYF.

The chain joins TRBV2 to TRBJ1-2; the match to TRBD1 covers 10 bases. Trimming at V came to 6 bases and at J to 4 bases, leaving 8 bases not matched to a gene. The germline gives CDR1 SNHLY, CDR2 FYNNEI. The CDR3 is 15 amino acids. CDR3 in amino acids: CASRVDRGLGYGYTF. The CDR3 DNA sequence: TGTGCCAGCAGGGTAGACAGGGGGCTTGGCTATGGCTACACCTTC.

This sequence joins TRBV5-6 and TRBJ2-3, with TRBD2 matching over 11 bases. The CDR3 sequence is 16 residues long. V trimming: 5 bases; J trimming: 3 bases; junction bases outside the gene matches: 8. Germline CDR1 reads SGHDT; CDR2 reads YYEEEE. The CDR3 region has the DNA TGTGCCAGCAGGACTAGCGGGGTTTATCAGACAGATACGCAGTATTTT. As protein: CASRTSGVYQTDTQYF.

The V and J genes are TRBV30 and TRBJ1-2; possibly TRBD1 for D (6 bases). Trimming pared 0 bases from V and 8 bases from J, leaving 19 bases between. CDR1 GTSNPN and CDR2 SVGIG come from the germline V gene (reference sequence). CDR3 length: 15 residues. CDR3 sequence: CAWSVPKGHGAGYTF. The CDR3 DNA reads as TGTGCCTGGAGTGTACCCAAGGGACACGGGGCCGGCTACACCTTC.

The chain links TRBV29-1 to TRBJ1-2; TRBD1 might be the D (5 bases). The CDR3 is 15 amino acids. CDR1 and CDR2 (germline): SQVTM, ANQGSEA. Between the trimmed V and J ends, which lost 4 bases and 4 bases, there was a span of 19 bases. The CDR3 region is CSVVGRQSQGYGYTF. The DNA for the CDR3 is TGCAGCGTTGTCGGCCGACAGTCCCAGGGCTATGGCTACACCTTC.

The chain combines TRBV9 with TRBJ1-2; D not resolved. Germline V lookup: CDR1 SGDLS, CDR2 YYNGEE. The CDR3 runs 13 residues. Between the trimmed V and J ends, which lost 5 bases and 2 bases, there was a span of 10 bases. The CDR3 DNA reads TGTGCCAGCAGTCGGACGGAGAACTATGGCTACACCTTC. Translation gives CASSRTENYGYTF.